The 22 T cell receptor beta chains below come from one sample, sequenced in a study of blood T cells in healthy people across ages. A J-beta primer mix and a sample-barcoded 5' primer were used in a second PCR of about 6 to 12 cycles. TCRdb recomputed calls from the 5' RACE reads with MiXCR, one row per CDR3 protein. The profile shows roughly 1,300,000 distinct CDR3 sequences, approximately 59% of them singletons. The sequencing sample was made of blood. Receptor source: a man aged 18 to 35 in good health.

The CDR3 sequence is CASSQEPAGGAAGELFF. The DNA for the CDR3 is TGCGCCAGCAGCCAAGAACCAGCGGGAGGGGCCGCCGGGGAGCTGTTTTTT. The genes are TRBV4-3 and TRBJ2-2; 10 bases are shared with TRBD2. V was pared by 0 bases and J by 6 bases, with 7 bases of the junction left unmatched. The CDR3 is 17 residues long. Germline CDR1 and CDR2: LGHNA and YSLEER.

CDR3 DNA sequence: TGCGCCAGCAGCCACTTACCCGGACAGGGTTTTGAGCAGTTCTTC. It encodes CASSHLPGQGFEQFF. The J gene is TRBJ2-1, the V gene TRBV4-1; the match to TRBD1 covers 8 bases. J lost 9 bases, V lost 3 bases, and 10 bases had no gene match. The length of the CDR3 is 15 residues. CDR1 MGHRA and CDR2 YSYEKL come from the germline V gene.

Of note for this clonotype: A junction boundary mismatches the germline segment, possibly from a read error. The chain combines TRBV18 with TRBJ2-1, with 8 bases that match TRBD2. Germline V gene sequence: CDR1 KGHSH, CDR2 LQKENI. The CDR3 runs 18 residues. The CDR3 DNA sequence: TGTGCCAGCTCACCATACGAGATGGCTAGCGGGCTCTACAATGAGCCGTTCTTC. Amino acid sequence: CASSPYEMASGLYNEPFF.

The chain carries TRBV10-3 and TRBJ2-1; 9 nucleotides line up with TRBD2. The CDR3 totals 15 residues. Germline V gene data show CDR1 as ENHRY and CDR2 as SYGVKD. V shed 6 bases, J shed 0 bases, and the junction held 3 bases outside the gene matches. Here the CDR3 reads CAIRLAGNSYNEQFF. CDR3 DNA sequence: TGTGCCATCAGACTAGCGGGCAACTCCTACAATGAGCAGTTCTTC.

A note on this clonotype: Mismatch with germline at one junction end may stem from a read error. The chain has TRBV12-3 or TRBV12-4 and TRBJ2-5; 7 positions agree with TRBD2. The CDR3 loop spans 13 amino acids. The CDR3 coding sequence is TGTACCAGCAGTTGGAGCGGGGAAGAGACCCAGTACTTC. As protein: CTSSWSGEETQYF.

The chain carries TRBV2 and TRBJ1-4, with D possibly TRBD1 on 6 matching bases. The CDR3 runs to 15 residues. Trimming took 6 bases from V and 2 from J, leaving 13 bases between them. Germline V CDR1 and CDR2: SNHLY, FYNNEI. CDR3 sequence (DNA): TGTGCCAGCAGCGACCTGGGGGGCACTAATGAAAAACTGTTTTTT. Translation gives CASSDLGGTNEKLFF.

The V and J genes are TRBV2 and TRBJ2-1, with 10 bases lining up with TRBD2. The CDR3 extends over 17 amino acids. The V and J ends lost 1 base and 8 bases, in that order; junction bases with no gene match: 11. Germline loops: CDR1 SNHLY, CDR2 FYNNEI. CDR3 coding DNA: TGTGCCAGCAGTGAAGGGGTAAGCGGGGGGGCCGACGATGAGCAGTTCTTC. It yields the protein CASSEGVSGGADDEQFF.

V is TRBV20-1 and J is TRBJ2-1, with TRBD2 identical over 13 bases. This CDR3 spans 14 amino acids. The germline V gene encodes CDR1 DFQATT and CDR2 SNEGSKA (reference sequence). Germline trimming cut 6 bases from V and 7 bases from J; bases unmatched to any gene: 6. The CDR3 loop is CSARTSGSVNEQFF. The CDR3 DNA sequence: TGCAGTGCCCGGACTAGCGGGAGTGTTAATGAGCAGTTCTTC.

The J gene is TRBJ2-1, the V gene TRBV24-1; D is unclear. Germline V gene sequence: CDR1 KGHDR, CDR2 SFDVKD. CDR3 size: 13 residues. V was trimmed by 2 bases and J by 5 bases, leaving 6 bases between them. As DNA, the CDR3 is TGTGCCACCAGTGATTCGTACGACAATGAGCAGTTCTTC. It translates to CATSDSYDNEQFF.

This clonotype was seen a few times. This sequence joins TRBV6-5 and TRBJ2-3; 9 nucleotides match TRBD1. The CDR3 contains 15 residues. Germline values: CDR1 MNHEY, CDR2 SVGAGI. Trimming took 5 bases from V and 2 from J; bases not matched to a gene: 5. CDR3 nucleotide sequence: TGTGCCAGCAGTCCCGGGACAGGGTTCACAGATACGCAGTATTTT. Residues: CASSPGTGFTDTQYF.

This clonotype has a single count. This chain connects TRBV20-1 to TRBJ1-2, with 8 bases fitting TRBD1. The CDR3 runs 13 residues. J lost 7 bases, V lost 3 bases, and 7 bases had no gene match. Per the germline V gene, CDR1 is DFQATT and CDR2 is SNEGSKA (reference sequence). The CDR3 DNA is TGCAGTGCTAGGTGGCAGGGGGCTATTGGCTACACCTTC. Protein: CSARWQGAIGYTF.

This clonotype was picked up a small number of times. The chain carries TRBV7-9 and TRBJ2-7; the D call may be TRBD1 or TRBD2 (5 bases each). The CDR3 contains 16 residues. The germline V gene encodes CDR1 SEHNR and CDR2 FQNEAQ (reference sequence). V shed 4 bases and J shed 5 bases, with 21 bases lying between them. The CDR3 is CASSSNNHGGSDEQYF. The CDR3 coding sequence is TGTGCCAGCAGCTCGAACAACCATGGGGGTTCTGACGAGCAGTACTTC.

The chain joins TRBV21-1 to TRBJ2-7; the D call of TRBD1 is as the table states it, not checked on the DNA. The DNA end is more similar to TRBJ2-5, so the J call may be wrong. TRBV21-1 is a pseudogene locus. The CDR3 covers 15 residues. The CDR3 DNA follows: TGTGCCAGCAGATCAACTCCGACAGGGCTAGAGACCCAGTACTTC. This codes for CASRSTPTGLETQYF.

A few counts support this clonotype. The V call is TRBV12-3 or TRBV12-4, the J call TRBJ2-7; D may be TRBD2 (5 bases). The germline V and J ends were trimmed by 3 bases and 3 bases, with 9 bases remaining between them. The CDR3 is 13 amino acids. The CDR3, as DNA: TGTGCCAGCAGTTTCCACGAGGGCTACGAGCAGTACTTC. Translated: CASSFHEGYEQYF.

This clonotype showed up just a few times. CDR3: CSVVAGGGNQPQHF. The CDR3 nucleotides are TGCAGCGTTGTTGCAGGGGGGGGCAATCAGCCCCAGCATTTT. V is TRBV29-1 and J is TRBJ1-5; 7 bases are shared with TRBD1. This CDR3 has 14 residues. The J segment lost 2 bases and the V segment lost 4 bases, leaving 5 bases of the junction unmatched. Germline assignment: CDR1 SQVTM and CDR2 ANQGSEA.

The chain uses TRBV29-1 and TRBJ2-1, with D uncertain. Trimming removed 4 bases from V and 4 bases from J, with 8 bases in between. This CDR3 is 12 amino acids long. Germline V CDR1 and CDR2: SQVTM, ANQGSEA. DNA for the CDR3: TGCAGCGTTGTGACCCCATACAATGAGCAGTTCTTC. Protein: CSVVTPYNEQFF.

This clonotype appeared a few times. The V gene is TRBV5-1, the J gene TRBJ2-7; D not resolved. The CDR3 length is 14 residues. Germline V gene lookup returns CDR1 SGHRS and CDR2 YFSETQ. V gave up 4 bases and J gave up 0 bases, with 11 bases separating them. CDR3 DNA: TGCGCCAGCAGCGATACTGCCAGCTCCTACGAGCAGTACTTC. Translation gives CASSDTASSYEQYF.

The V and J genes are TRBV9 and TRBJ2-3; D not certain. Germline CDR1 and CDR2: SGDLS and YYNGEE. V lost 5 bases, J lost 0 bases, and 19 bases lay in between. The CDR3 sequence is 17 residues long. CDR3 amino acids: CASRDPVGRPSTDTQYF. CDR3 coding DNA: TGTGCCAGCAGAGATCCTGTGGGCCGTCCTAGCACAGATACGCAGTATTTT.

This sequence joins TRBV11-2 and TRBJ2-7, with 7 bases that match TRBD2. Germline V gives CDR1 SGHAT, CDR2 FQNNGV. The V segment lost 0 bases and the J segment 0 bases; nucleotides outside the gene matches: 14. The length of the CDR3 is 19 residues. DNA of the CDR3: TGTGCCAGCAGCTTAGAGGTTGGGATCGGGGAGGGAGTCTCCTACGAGCAGTACTTC. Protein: CASSLEVGIGEGVSYEQYF.

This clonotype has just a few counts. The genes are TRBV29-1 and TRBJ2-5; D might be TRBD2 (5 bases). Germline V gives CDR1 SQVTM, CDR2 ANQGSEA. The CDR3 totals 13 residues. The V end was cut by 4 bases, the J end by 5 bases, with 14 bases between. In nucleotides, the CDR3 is TGCAGCGTTGTTCCCAGTAGCGTGGAGACCCAGTACTTC. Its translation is CSVVPSSVETQYF.

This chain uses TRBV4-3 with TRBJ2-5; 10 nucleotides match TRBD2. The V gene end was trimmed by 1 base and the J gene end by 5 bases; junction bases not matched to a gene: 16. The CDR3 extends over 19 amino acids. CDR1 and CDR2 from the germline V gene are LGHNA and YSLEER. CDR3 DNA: TGCGCCAGCAGCCAAGGGAAGTTAGCGGGGGGCACTGAGGCGGAGACCCAGTACTTC. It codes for CASSQGKLAGGTEAETQYF.

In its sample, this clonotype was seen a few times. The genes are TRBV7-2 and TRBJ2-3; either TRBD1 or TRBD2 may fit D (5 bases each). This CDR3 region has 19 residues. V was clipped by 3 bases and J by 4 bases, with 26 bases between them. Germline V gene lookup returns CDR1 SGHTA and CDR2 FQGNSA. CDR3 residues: CASSFGGFKNWRGSDTQYF. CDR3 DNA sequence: TGTGCCAGCAGCTTTGGGGGTTTCAAAAACTGGAGAGGGTCAGATACGCAGTATTTT.